This T cell receptor (beta chain) was observed in a study of cytomegalovirus exposure and HLA in healthy donors. Only in-frame clones appear in the TCRdb table, and some are missing; sequencing was by immunoSEQ multiplex PCR. Found here are around 110,000 clones, roughly 90% of them singletons; the top ten hold 1.8%. This clone was detected only a few times. This CDR3 spans 14 amino acids. Germline CDR1 reads MNHEY; CDR2 reads SMNVEV (reference sequence). V lost 5 bases and J 0 bases, leaving 11 bases between the germline ends. The chain carries TRBV27 and TRBJ2-7; D is perhaps TRBD1 (6 bases). The TCR comes from a woman between 18 and 30 years old in good health and CMV-seropositive. Sequencing was performed on PBMCs. The CDR3 loop reads CASSTRDNSYEQYF. As DNA, the CDR3 is TGTGCCAGCAGTACCCGGGACAACTCCTACGAGCAGTACTTC.